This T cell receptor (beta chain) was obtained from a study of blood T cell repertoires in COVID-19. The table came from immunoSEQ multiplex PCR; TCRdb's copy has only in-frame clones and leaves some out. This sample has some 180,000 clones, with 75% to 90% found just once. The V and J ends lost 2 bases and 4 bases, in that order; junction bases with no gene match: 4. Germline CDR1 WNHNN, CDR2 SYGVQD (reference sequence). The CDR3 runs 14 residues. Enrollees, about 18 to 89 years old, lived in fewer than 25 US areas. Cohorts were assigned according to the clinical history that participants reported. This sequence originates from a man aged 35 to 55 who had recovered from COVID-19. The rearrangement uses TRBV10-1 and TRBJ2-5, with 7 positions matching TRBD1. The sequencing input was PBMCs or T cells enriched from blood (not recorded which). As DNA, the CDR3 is TGCGCCAGCAGTGAGACGGGACAGCGAGAGACCCAGTACTTC. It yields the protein CASSETGQRETQYF.